The rows below give T cell receptor beta chains drawn from one sample of a study of blood T cells in healthy people across ages. TCRdb reprocessed the 5' RACE reads with MiXCR, giving one entry per CDR3 protein. The sample holds hundreds of thousands of distinct CDR3 sequences, under 65% seen once. Specimen: blood. The origin of the receptors is a man in his fifties or sixties in good health. The CDR3 runs from the conserved cysteine through the conserved F or W. Each record gives: D gene, V gene, clone size, J gene, CDR3 protein, CDR3 DNA. The D gene is left open where the match is weak. Where a row states a size, it is once, few, many or the class of an expanded clone; other rows omit it.

.	TRBV2	.	TRBJ1-3	CASSGDRGSGNTIYF	TGTGCCAGCAGTGGGGACCGCGGCTCTGGAAACACCATATATTTT
.	TRBV6-5	.	TRBJ1-4	CASTPSGSTNEKLFF	TGTGCCAGCACCCCCTCGGGGTCGACTAATGAAAAACTGTTTTTT
TRBD1	TRBV5-1	.	TRBJ2-1	CASTLPTGGSGEQFF	TGCGCCAGCACCCTCCCGACAGGGGGATCGGGTGAGCAGTTCTTC
.	TRBV12-3/TRBV12-4	.	TRBJ1-1	CASSFISQNTEAFF	TGTGCCAGCAGCTTCATATCCCAGAACACTGAAGCTTTCTTT
TRBD1	TRBV7-9	few	TRBJ2-6	CASSFGTGPPGANVLTF	TGTGCCAGCAGCTTTGGGACAGGCCCACCTGGGGCCAACGTCCTGACTTTC
TRBD2	TRBV29-1	.	TRBJ2-5	CSAADSGADQETQYF	TGCAGCGCTGCGGATAGCGGGGCCGACCAAGAGACCCAGTACTTC
TRBD2	TRBV7-9	.	TRBJ2-5	CASSLAGTSGGDPQYF	TGTGCCAGCAGCTTAGCTGGGACTAGCGGGGGGGATCCCCAGTACTTC
.	TRBV12-3/TRBV12-4	once	TRBJ2-3	CASSLAVLADTQYF	TGTGCCAGCAGTTTGGCGGTGTTGGCAGATACGCAGTATTTT
TRBD2	TRBV6-2/TRBV6-3	.	TRBJ2-5	CASSYSAAGVETQYF	TGTGCCAGCAGTTACTCTGCCGCGGGGGTGGAGACCCAGTACTTC
TRBD2	TRBV5-1	.	TRBJ2-3	CASSGGESPDTQYF	TGCGCCAGCAGCGGGGGGGAAAGCCCAGATACGCAGTATTTT
.	TRBV9	.	TRBJ2-2	CASSVAGASFGKLFF	TGTGCCAGCAGCGTAGCGGGGGCGAGTTTCGGGAAGCTGTTTTTT
TRBD1	TRBV3-1	few	TRBJ2-3	CASSPQQGGTQYF	TGTGCCAGCAGCCCCCAACAGGGGGGTACGCAGTATTTT
TRBD1	TRBV29-1	.	TRBJ1-3	CSVERDSSGNTIYF	TGCAGCGTTGAAAGGGACAGCTCTGGAAACACCATATATTTT
TRBD1	TRBV18	.	TRBJ1-4	CASSPPRDRVGEKLFF	TGTGCCAGCTCACCACCGCGCGACAGGGTGGGCGAAAAACTGTTTTTT
.	TRBV28	.	TRBJ2-7	CASSAARGASYEQYF	TGTGCCAGCAGTGCCGCCAGGGGAGCCTCCTACGAGCAGTACTTC
.	TRBV14	once	TRBJ2-5	CASSQDRFSFQETQYF	TGTGCCAGCAGCCAAGATCGTTTCTCCTTCCAAGAGACCCAGTACTTC
TRBD2	TRBV5-1	.	TRBJ2-5	CASSLSGTSHEQYF	TGCGCCAGCAGCTTGAGTGGGACTAGTCATGAGCAGTACTTC
TRBD2	TRBV6-5	.	TRBJ2-5	CASTLAGAGGTQYF	TGTGCCAGCACCCTAGCGGGAGCTGGGGGGACCCAGTACTTC
.	TRBV21-1	.	TRBJ2-4	CASSKGRPRKHIQYF	TGTGCCAGCAGCAAAGGTCGTCCCCGAAAACACATTCAGTACTTC
.	TRBV2	.	TRBJ2-1	CASSEDTYNEQFF	TGTGCCAGCAGTGAAGACACGTACAATGAGCAGTTCTTC
.	TRBV13	few	TRBJ2-6	CASSLTGPTSGANVLTF	TGTGCCAGCAGCTTAACAGGACCCACCTCTGGGGCCAACGTCCTGACTTTC
.	TRBV2	few	TRBJ2-6	CASSGDRTGTGANVLTF	TGTGCCAGCAGTGGAGACAGGACGGGTACCGGGGCCAACGTCCTGACTTTC
.	TRBV12-1	.	TRBJ1-5	CASSFGGTGGLSNQPQHF	TGTGCCAGCAGCTTTGGGGGGACAGGGGGCTTGAGCAATCAGCCCCAGCATTTT
TRBD1	TRBV3-1	.	TRBJ1-2	CASNVEGADYGYTF	TGTGCCAGCAATGTGGAGGGGGCAGACTATGGCTACACCTTC
.	TRBV5-1	.	TRBJ1-5	CASLTTGGGQGYHRPQHF	TGCGCCAGCCTAACTACCGGAGGGGGGCAGGGTTATCATCGGCCCCAGCATTTT
.	TRBV11-2	.	TRBJ2-5	CASSRDGAQETQYF	TGTGCCAGCAGCCGAGACGGGGCCCAAGAGACCCAGTACTTC
.	TRBV5-1	few	TRBJ2-1	CASSIVGNEQFF	TGCGCCAGCAGCATAGTTGGGAATGAGCAGTTCTTC